The clone carrying this T cell receptor beta chain was picked up a small number of times. Its antigen is unidentified. Germline assignment: CDR1 DFQATT and CDR2 SNEGSKA (reference sequence). CDR3 length equals 17 residues. The ends lost 0 bases at V and 7 bases at J; junction bases unmatched: 13. The data derive from a study of T cell repertoires in cytomegalovirus infection. Overall study findings and caveats: People with CMV and the relevant HLA were identified by cumulative public TCR beta family frequency.

TCRdb reprocessed the reads with MiXCR, giving one entry per CDR3 protein. The sample carries 200,000 to 300,000 distinct CDR3 sequences, roughly 13% recorded once. Specimen: PBMCs. V usage is TRBV20-1 and J usage is TRBJ2-1; 9 bases are a match to TRBD2. The sequence was collected from a human donor in good health (CMV status not recorded). Some clones in this sample may be carry-over from other donors' samples. CDR3 loop: CSARDTTKGLAWNEQFF. The CDR3 DNA follows: TGCAGTGCTAGAGATACGACCAAGGGACTAGCTTGGAATGAGCAGTTCTTC.